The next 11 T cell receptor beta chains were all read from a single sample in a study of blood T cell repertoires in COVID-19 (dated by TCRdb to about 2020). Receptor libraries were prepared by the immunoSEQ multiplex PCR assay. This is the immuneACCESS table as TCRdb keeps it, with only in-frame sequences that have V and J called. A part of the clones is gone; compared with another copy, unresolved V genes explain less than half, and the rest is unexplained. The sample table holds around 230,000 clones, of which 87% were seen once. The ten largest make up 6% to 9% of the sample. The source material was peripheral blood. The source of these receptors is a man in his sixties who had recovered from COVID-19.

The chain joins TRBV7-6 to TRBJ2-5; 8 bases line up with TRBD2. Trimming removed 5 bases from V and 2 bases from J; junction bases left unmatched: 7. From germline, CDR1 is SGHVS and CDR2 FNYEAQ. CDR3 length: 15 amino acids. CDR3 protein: CASSRSGGFQETQYF. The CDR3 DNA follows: TGTGCCAGCAGCAGAAGCGGGGGCTTTCAAGAGACCCAGTACTTC.

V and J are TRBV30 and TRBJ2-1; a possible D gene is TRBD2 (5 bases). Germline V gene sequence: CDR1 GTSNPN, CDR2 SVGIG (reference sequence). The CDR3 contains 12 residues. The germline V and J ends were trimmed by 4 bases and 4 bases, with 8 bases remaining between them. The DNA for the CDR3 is TGTGCCTGGAAGACTACTTACAATGAGCAGTTCTTC. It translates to CAWKTTYNEQFF.

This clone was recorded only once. The CDR3 loop is CASSLTSNYGYTF. CDR3 sequence (DNA): TGTGCCAGCAGCCTGACATCAAACTATGGCTACACCTTC. The chain couples TRBV5-4 to TRBJ1-2; the D is unclear. V shed 4 bases and J shed 2 bases, with 9 bases lying between them. From germline, CDR1 is SGHNT and CDR2 YYREEE (reference sequence). The CDR3 contains 13 residues.

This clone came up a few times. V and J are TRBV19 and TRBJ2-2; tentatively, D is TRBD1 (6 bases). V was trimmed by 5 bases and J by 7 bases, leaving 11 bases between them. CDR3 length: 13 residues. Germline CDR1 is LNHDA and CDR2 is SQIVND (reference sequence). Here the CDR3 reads CASSAQGHGELFF. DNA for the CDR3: TGTGCCAGTAGTGCTCAGGGGCACGGGGAGCTGTTTTTT.

The CDR3 sequence is CATSDLLGQNTGELFF. The CDR3 nucleotides are TGTGCCACCAGTGATTTGTTGGGCCAGAACACCGGGGAGCTGTTTTTT. The chain recombines TRBV24-1 with TRBJ2-2; D unclear. The CDR3 runs 16 residues. The ends were cut back, 0 bases at V and 1 base at J, with 8 bases in the middle. Germline loops: CDR1 KGHDR, CDR2 SFDVKD.

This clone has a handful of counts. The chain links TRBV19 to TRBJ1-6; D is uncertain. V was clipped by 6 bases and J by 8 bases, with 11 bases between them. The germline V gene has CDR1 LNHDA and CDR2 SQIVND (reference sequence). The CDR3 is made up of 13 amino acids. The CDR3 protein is CASSDMPDSPLHF. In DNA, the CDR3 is TGTGCCAGTAGCGACATGCCAGATTCACCCCTCCACTTT.

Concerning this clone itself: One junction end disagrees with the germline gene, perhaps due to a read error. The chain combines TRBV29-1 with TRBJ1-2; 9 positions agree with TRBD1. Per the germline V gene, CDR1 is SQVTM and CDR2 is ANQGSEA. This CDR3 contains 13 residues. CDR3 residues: CSVEAGTGIGYTF. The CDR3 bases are TGCAGCGTCGAAGCCGGGACAGGGATCGGCTACACCTTC.

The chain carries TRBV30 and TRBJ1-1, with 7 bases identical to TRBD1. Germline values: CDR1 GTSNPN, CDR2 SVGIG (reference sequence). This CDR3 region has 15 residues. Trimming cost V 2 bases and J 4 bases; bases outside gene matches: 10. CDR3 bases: TGTGCCTGGAGTCGAAGCCGGGACAGAGTCACTGAAGCTTTCTTT. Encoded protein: CAWSRSRDRVTEAFF.

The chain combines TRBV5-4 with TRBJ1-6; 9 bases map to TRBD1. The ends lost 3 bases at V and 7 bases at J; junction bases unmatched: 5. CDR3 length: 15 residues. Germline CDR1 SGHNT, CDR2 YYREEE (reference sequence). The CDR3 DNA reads TGTGCCAGCAGCTCAACCGGGACAGGGAATTCACCCCTCCACTTT. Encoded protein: CASSSTGTGNSPLHF.

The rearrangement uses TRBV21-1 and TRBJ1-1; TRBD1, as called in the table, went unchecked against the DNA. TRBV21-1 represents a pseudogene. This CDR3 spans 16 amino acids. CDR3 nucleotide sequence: TGTGCCACCAGAGACCACCAACAGGGGGCGGGCACTGAAGCTTTCTTT. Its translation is CATRDHQQGAGTEAFF.

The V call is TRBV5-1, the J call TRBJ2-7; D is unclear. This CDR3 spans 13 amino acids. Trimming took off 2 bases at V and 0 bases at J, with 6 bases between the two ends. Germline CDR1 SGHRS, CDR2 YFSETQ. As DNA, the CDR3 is TGCGCCAGCAGCTTTACGGTCTCCTACGAGCAGTACTTC. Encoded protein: CASSFTVSYEQYF.